This entry lists 29 T cell receptor beta chains sequenced from one sample in a study of T cell repertoires in cytomegalovirus infection. The antigens for these receptors are not known. TCRdb re-called the reads through MiXCR, storing one row per CDR3 protein. The data hold around 500,000 distinct CDR3 sequences, with more than 40% observed a single time. The sequencing here drew on cultured PBMCs, taken from culture after CMV antigen stimulation. These TCRs come from a human donor in good health (CMV status not recorded). Some clones in this sample may be carry-over from other donors' samples.

This clonotype was counted between two and nine times. The genes are TRBV27 and TRBJ2-2; 14 positions match TRBD2. Unmatched junction bases numbered 4, after V lost 5 bases and J lost 2 bases. CDR3 size: 17 residues. Germline CDR1 reads MNHEY; CDR2 reads SMNVEV (reference sequence). CDR3 sequence: CASSQTSGGANTGELFF. CDR3 nucleotides: TGTGCCAGCAGTCAGACTAGCGGGGGGGCCAACACCGGGGAGCTGTTTTTT.

The DNA for the CDR3 is TGTGCCAGCAGCTTAAACCACGGGGACATTCAGTACTTC. This codes for CASSLNHGDIQYF. The J gene is TRBJ2-4, the V gene TRBV7-2; weak D call: TRBD2 (5 bases). This CDR3 is built from 13 residues. Trimming stripped 2 bases from V and 8 bases from J, with 10 bases between. CDR1 and CDR2 (germline): SGHTA, FQGNSA.

This chain uses TRBV7-9 with TRBJ2-3; D possibly matches TRBD1 or TRBD2 (5 bases each). The germline gives CDR1 SEHNR, CDR2 FQNEAQ (reference sequence). This CDR3 is 13 amino acids long. Trimming shortened V by 3 bases and J by 5 bases, and 9 bases separated the two germline ends. The CDR3 sequence is CASSLGVEDTQYF. In nucleotides, the CDR3 is TGTGCCAGCAGCTTGGGGGTTGAAGATACGCAGTATTTT. The variable domain in full, with the rest retrieved from reference TRBV7-9 and TRBJ2-3, is DTGVSQNPRHKITKRGQNVTFRCDPISEHNRLYWYRQTLGQGPEFLTYFQNEAQLEKSRLLSDRFSAERPKGSFSTLEIQRTEQGDSAMYLCASSLGVEDTQYFGPGTRLTVL.

The chain carries TRBV12-3 or TRBV12-4 and TRBJ2-2; D gene unclear. Between the trimmed V and J ends, which lost 3 bases and 0 bases, there was a span of 8 bases. The CDR3 totals 15 residues. The CDR3 sequence is CASSFKSSNTGELFF. CDR3 DNA: TGTGCCAGCAGTTTCAAGAGCTCGAACACCGGGGAGCTGTTTTTT.

The V gene is TRBV24-1, the J gene TRBJ2-3; no clear D gene. Germline CDR1 KGHDR, CDR2 SFDVKD. There are 13 residues in the CDR3. V lost 4 bases and J lost 1, with 5 bases in between. The CDR3 is CATSEDGTDTQYF. In DNA form, the CDR3 reads TGTGCCACCAGTGAAGACGGCACAGATACGCAGTATTTT.

This clonotype turned up a few times. The V and J genes are TRBV6-1 and TRBJ1-2; D not certain. Trimming shortened V by 3 bases and J by 5 bases, and 13 bases separated the two germline ends. The V gene's germline CDR1 is MNHNS and CDR2 SASEGT. There are 14 residues in the CDR3. CDR3 protein: CASSERIRDYGYTF. The DNA of the CDR3 is TGTGCCAGCAGTGAGCGGATCCGAGATTATGGCTACACCTTC.

At least ten counts were recorded for this clonotype. The chain recombines TRBV7-2 with TRBJ2-7; 9 nucleotides align to TRBD1. The CDR3 loop spans 14 amino acids. CDR1 and CDR2 (germline): SGHTA, FQGNSA. V dropped 4 bases and J dropped 2; count of bases not matched to a gene: 3. The CDR3 reads CASSSGTGPYEQYF. In DNA, the CDR3 is TGTGCCAGCAGCTCCGGGACAGGGCCCTACGAGCAGTACTTC. The full variable domain, rest sourced from reference TRBV7-2 and TRBJ2-7, is GAGVSQSPSNKVTEKGKDVELRCDPISGHTALYWYRQSLGQGLEFLIYFQGNSAPDKSGLPSDRFSAERTGGSVSTLTIQRTQQEDSAVYLCASSSGTGPYEQYFGPGTRLTVT.

This clonotype was recorded at least ten times. The chain couples TRBV7-2 to TRBJ2-5, with TRBD2 matching over 11 bases. Germline-derived CDR1 and CDR2 are SGHTA and FQGNSA. This CDR3 is 17 amino acids long. The V gene end was trimmed by 4 bases and the J gene end by 3 bases; junction bases not matched to a gene: 10. In DNA, the CDR3 is TGTGCCAGCAGCTGGCGGGCTAGCGGGGGGAGGGAAGAGACCCAGTACTTC. Translation gives CASSWRASGGREETQYF.

This chain connects TRBV19 to TRBJ2-3; TRBD1 agrees at 8 bases. Trimming at V came to 10 bases and at J to 6 bases, leaving 12 bases not matched to a gene. CDR3 length equals 14 residues. The germline V gene has CDR1 LNHDA and CDR2 SQIVND (reference sequence). As DNA, the CDR3 is TGTGCCACTACGCCGGACAGGGACGTGGATACGCAGTATTTT. Protein: CATTPDRDVDTQYF.

This chain connects TRBV7-2 to TRBJ2-3; D is undetermined. The germline V gene has CDR1 SGHTA and CDR2 FQGNSA. The CDR3 is made up of 14 amino acids. Between the trimmed V and J ends, which lost 2 bases and 0 bases, there was a span of 6 bases. CDR3 in amino acids: CASSLMDSTDTQYF. CDR3 coding DNA: TGTGCCAGCAGCTTAATGGACAGCACAGATACGCAGTATTTT.

The chain carries TRBV6-2 or TRBV6-3 and TRBJ1-5; D remains unclear. The CDR3 is 16 amino acids. The V gene's germline CDR1 is MNHEY and CDR2 SVGEGT. V was clipped by 0 bases and J by 6 bases, with 15 bases between them. The CDR3 sequence: CASSYSSVELGQPQHF. The CDR3, as DNA: TGTGCCAGCAGTTACTCTTCCGTAGAACTGGGTCAGCCCCAGCATTTT.

The table lists this clonotype with a few counts. This chain connects TRBV7-2 to TRBJ2-1; D may correspond to TRBD1 or TRBD2 (5 bases each). The V gene's germline CDR1 is SGHTA and CDR2 FQGNSA. Trimming took 4 bases from V and 6 from J, leaving 10 bases between them. The CDR3 is made up of 13 amino acids. CDR3 amino acids: CASSWGPSNEQFF. CDR3 coding DNA: TGTGCCAGCAGCTGGGGACCGAGCAATGAGCAGTTCTTC.

A few counts support this clonotype. The chain is built from TRBV6-1 and TRBJ1-2; TRBD1 aligns across 9 bases. Germline V CDR1 and CDR2: MNHNS, SASEGT. J was trimmed by 5 bases and V by 6 bases; bases with no gene match: 10. The CDR3 loop spans 15 amino acids. The CDR3, as DNA: TGTGCCAGCAGCGGAGGCCGGGACAGGGTTTATGGCTACACCTTC. This codes for CASSGGRDRVYGYTF.

This clonotype was seen many times. The chain carries TRBV7-2 and TRBJ1-3; TRBD1 aligns across 8 bases. The germline CDR1 and CDR2 sequences are SGHTA and FQGNSA. The CDR3 loop spans 16 amino acids. The junction had 6 bases not matched to a gene; V was cut back by 5 bases and J by 0 bases. The CDR3 DNA follows: TGTGCCAGCAGCGTAACCGGGACAGGCTCTGGAAACACCATATATTTT. Amino acids: CASSVTGTGSGNTIYF.

The chain recombines TRBV5-1 with TRBJ2-2, with TRBD2 identical over 9 bases. Germline V gene lookup returns CDR1 SGHRS and CDR2 YFSETQ. The CDR3 is made up of 16 amino acids. With 4 bases clipped from V and 4 bases from J, the junction kept 8 bases outside the gene matches. CDR3 sequence: CASSPTSGQPTGELFF. The CDR3 nucleotides are TGCGCCAGCAGCCCCACTAGCGGGCAACCCACCGGGGAGCTGTTTTTT.

The table lists this clonotype with a few counts. The chain couples TRBV3-1 to TRBJ2-1; 10 bases align to TRBD2. Germline V gives CDR1 LGHDT, CDR2 YNNKEL (reference sequence). The CDR3 spans 15 residues. J gave up 7 bases and V 0 bases, and 3 bases lay outside the gene matches. The CDR3 region has the DNA TGTGCCAGCAGCCAAGATTGGACTAGCGGTAATGAGCAGTTCTTC. Translated, it gives CASSQDWTSGNEQFF.

This clonotype was observed a handful of times. The chain employs TRBV7-2 and TRBJ2-5; TRBD2 aligns across 8 bases. CDR3 size: 15 residues. With V trimmed by 5 bases and J by 0 bases, 5 bases remained unmatched. Germline assignment: CDR1 SGHTA and CDR2 FQGNSA. The CDR3 loop is CASSGRGGNQETQYF. In DNA form, the CDR3 reads TGTGCCAGCAGCGGTCGGGGGGGGAACCAAGAGACCCAGTACTTC.

The gene calls are TRBV7-2 and TRBJ2-1, with TRBD1 matching 7 bases. Per germline, CDR1 SGHTA and CDR2 FQGNSA. V shed 5 bases and J 2 bases; nucleotides not matched to a gene: 6. This CDR3 comprises 15 residues. The CDR3 region is CASSRFQGAYNEQFF. Written as DNA, the CDR3 is TGTGCCAGCAGCCGATTCCAGGGGGCCTACAATGAGCAGTTCTTC.

The CDR3 DNA is TGTGCCAGCAGTTACCGACGGGGGGCGGGCACTGAAGCTTTCTTT. Amino acid sequence: CASSYRRGAGTEAFF. The chain uses TRBV6-8 and TRBJ1-1; possible D gene TRBD1, 6 bases. Trimming took off 2 bases at V and 4 bases at J, with 14 bases between the two ends. The CDR3 has 15 amino acids. The germline CDR1 and CDR2 sequences are MNHGY and SAAAGT.

This chain connects TRBV7-2 to TRBJ2-3; D is possibly TRBD2 (6 bases). The CDR3 sequence is 14 residues long. V lost 5 bases and J 4 bases, leaving 13 bases between the germline ends. Germline lookup yields CDR1 SGHTA and CDR2 FQGNSA. The CDR3 loop is CASSTGEVADTQYF. CDR3 sequence (DNA): TGTGCCAGCAGCACCGGGGAGGTAGCAGATACGCAGTATTTT.

This clonotype was seen just once. The chain uses TRBV4-3 and TRBJ2-1, with TRBD2 identical over 8 bases. Germline V lookup: CDR1 LGHNA, CDR2 YSLEER. CDR3 size: 18 residues. V dropped 1 base and J dropped 0; count of bases not matched to a gene: 8. This chain's CDR3 is CASSQGLAGSPSYNEQFF. The CDR3 region has the DNA TGCGCCAGCAGCCAAGGGCTAGCGGGCTCACCCTCCTACAATGAGCAGTTCTTC.

The chain employs TRBV6-5 and TRBJ2-7, with D perhaps TRBD1 or TRBD2 (5 bases each). This CDR3 contains 13 residues. The germline V and J ends were trimmed by 2 bases and 5 bases, with 10 bases remaining between them. Germline V gene lookup returns CDR1 MNHEY and CDR2 SVGAGI. The CDR3 here is CASSYQLGDEQYF. DNA of the CDR3: TGTGCCAGCAGTTACCAACTAGGGGACGAGCAGTACTTC.

The V call is TRBV29-1, the J call TRBJ1-2; D call uncertain. Germline V gene data show CDR1 as SQVTM and CDR2 as ANQGSEA. V was clipped by 3 bases and J by 4 bases, with 9 bases between them. The CDR3 sequence is 12 residues long. Here the CDR3 DNA reads TGCAGCGTTGATGGGCCAGTCTATGGCTACACCTTC. This encodes CSVDGPVYGYTF.

This clonotype was observed a few times. The V call is TRBV7-6, the J call TRBJ2-7; D is unresolved. CDR1 is SGHVS and CDR2 is FNYEAQ in the germline V gene. Trimming stripped 5 bases from V and 2 bases from J, with 13 bases between. The CDR3 runs 14 residues. CDR3 in amino acids: CASSQAASTYEQYF. Here the CDR3 DNA reads TGTGCCAGCAGCCAGGCAGCGTCCACCTACGAGCAGTACTTC.

This chain links TRBV6-1 with TRBJ1-2; D unclear. CDR3 size: 15 residues. CDR1 and CDR2 (germline): MNHNS, SASEGT. The germline V and J ends were trimmed by 2 bases and 0 bases, with 10 bases remaining between them. The CDR3 loop reads CASSETGAANYGYTF. The CDR3 bases are TGTGCCAGCAGTGAAACGGGCGCCGCTAACTATGGCTACACCTTC.

The V call is TRBV7-2, the J call TRBJ1-6; D is ambiguous. This CDR3 comprises 13 residues. Trimming pared 5 bases from V and 8 bases from J, leaving 10 bases between. Germline assignment: CDR1 SGHTA and CDR2 FQGNSA. The CDR3 sequence: CASSPGPYSPLHF. CDR3 DNA sequence: TGTGCCAGCAGCCCCGGACCCTATTCACCCCTCCACTTT.

V usage is TRBV5-1 and J usage is TRBJ2-2; no definite D call. Germline V gene sequence: CDR1 SGHRS, CDR2 YFSETQ. The ends were cut back, 3 bases at V and 1 base at J, with 7 bases in the middle. The CDR3 sequence is 14 residues long. Here the CDR3 DNA reads TGCGCCAGCAGCTCAACAATGAACACCGGGGAGCTGTTTTTT. Protein: CASSSTMNTGELFF.

J is TRBJ1-1 and V is TRBV12-3 or TRBV12-4; D is uncertain. This CDR3 is 14 amino acids long. V lost 3 bases and J 4 bases, leaving 12 bases between the germline ends. The CDR3 loop reads CASSFESGGTEAFF. The CDR3 coding sequence is TGTGCCAGCAGTTTTGAGAGTGGAGGCACTGAAGCTTTCTTT.

This clonotype showed up just a few times. The rearrangement joins TRBV6-6 to TRBJ2-7; 7 bases align to TRBD2. The CDR3 has 15 residues. Germline values: CDR1 MNHNY, CDR2 SVGAGI (reference sequence). Unmatched junction bases numbered 8, after V lost 2 bases and J lost 4 bases. As DNA, the CDR3 is TGTGCCAGCAGTTACGCGGGCGGGAGAGGGTACGAGCAGTACTTC. It is translated as CASSYAGGRGYEQYF.